This T cell receptor beta chain was captured in a study of T cells expressing NK-cell markers (dated by TCRdb to between 2020 and 2021). Notes on the research overall: In sorted CD3+CD56+NKG2C+, CD3+CD56+NKG2C- and CD3+CD56-NKG2C+ T-cell subsets from 8 or 9 donors, TCR beta-chain repertoires were profiled. Among the eight sequenced donors, only one was HCMV-seronegative, while the other seven were HCMV-seropositive. Randomly selected healthy volunteers, three men and five women, were used as the eight sequenced donors. Libraries were sequenced as 2 x 150 bp reads on Illumina HiSeq 2000/2500, MiSeq or NextSeq.

As concerns this clonotype: Its antigen has not been determined.

Sequencing instrument: Illumina HiSeq 2000. 5'RACE template switching, by which a universal primer site and unique molecular identifiers were added, was used to make TCR beta cDNA libraries. cDNA synthesis was primed from the TCR beta constant segment, followed by two successive PCR amplification steps. The study's own analysis went as follows. MIGEC was used to demultiplex reads and group reads by UMI, and MiTCR was used to assemble and quantify clonotypes. To remove erroneous sequences, TCR cDNA sequences were retained only when supported by two or more reads. The tcR package was used for downstream repertoire analysis, and clonotypes were matched between fractions using CDR3 nucleotide sequence together with V segment. Antigen specificity was annotated against VDJdb with VDJmatch, allowing one amino acid substitution in CDR3. Once TCRdb had reprocessed the reads, it stored one entry per CDR3 protein sequence and supplied no DNA. For this entry, the V and J calls and clone size follow TCRdb and not the study's own pipeline. This sample's table carries around 470,000 distinct CDR3 sequences. Roughly 1.4% of the sample comes from the top ten.

General conclusions and limits of the study: It remained unclear whether the expanded NKG2C-expressing T cell clones were specific for HCMV antigens. Those dominant clonotypes were again the most abundant among CD3+CD56-NKG2C+ cells in a few donors, at about 25-60.1%. For 5 or 6 donors, the dominant CD3+CD56+NKG2C+ clonotypes were among the top 10 CD8+ clonotypes and accounted for roughly 1.0-7.5% of CD8+ T cells.

The germline V gene sets CDR1 to MNHEY and CDR2 to SVGAGI. The cysteine opens and the phenylalanine closes a CDR3 of 17 amino acids. The coding DNA is unavailable. A commercial ELISA kit detecting HCMV-specific IgG in serum was used to determine HCMV serostatus. Ficoll density gradient centrifugation was used to isolate peripheral blood mononuclear cells from blood. This clonotype originated in a woman aged 45 to 65 in good health. Donor details come from another sample of the same person, matched by shared clones. The specimen was blood T cells: a sorted CD56 or NKG2C T cell subset, CD4+ or CD8+ T cells, or bulk PBMC T cells (not recorded which). Recombination connected TRBV6-5 to TRBJ2-3. The CDR3 reads CASSYSHLSASTDTQYF.